The 23 T cell receptor beta chains below come from one sample, sequenced in a study of cytomegalovirus exposure and HLA in healthy donors. Use of 60 Vbeta and 13 Jbeta primers characterized the PCR. Some clones are missing from TCRdb's copy, which holds only in-frame ones; the method was immunoSEQ multiplex PCR. In the table there are under 200,000 clones, 9.5% to 15% of which are singletons. The sample consisted of PBMCs. Receptor source: a man aged 45-65 years in good health and CMV-seropositive.

The chain recombines TRBV4-1 with TRBJ2-1; the match to TRBD1 covers 7 bases. Germline CDR1 reads MGHRA; CDR2 reads YSYEKL. The CDR3 length is 15 residues. V was pared by 1 base and J by 7 bases, with 7 bases of the junction left unmatched. Here the CDR3 DNA reads TGCGCCAGCAGCCAAGGGGGGACAGTCGATAATGAGCAGTTCTTC. Translating it yields CASSQGGTVDNEQFF.

This chain connects TRBV10-2 to TRBJ1-5, with D perhaps TRBD1 (5 bases). V was trimmed by 5 bases and J by 1 base, leaving 6 bases between them. Germline assignment: CDR1 WSHSY and CDR2 SAAADI. The CDR3 has 13 amino acids. The CDR3 sequence: CASSRGSNQPQHF. CDR3 nucleotides: TGCGCCAGCAGTAGGGGAAGCAATCAGCCCCAGCATTTT.

This CDR3 is CASSPQRDGEQFF. In DNA, the CDR3 is TGTGCCAGCTCACCACAGCGGGATGGTGAGCAGTTCTTC. The chain couples TRBV18 to TRBJ2-1, with 7 bases that match TRBD2. V was pared by 1 base and J by 9 bases, with 3 bases of the junction left unmatched. Germline V gene sequence: CDR1 KGHSH, CDR2 LQKENI. The CDR3 contains 13 residues.

This clone was detected only a few times. The rearrangement joins TRBV29-1 to TRBJ2-1, with 10 bases identical to TRBD2. CDR1 is SQVTM and CDR2 is ANQGSEA in the germline V gene. V was clipped by 4 bases and J by 0 bases; unmatched bases: 0. The CDR3 loop spans 14 amino acids. In DNA form, the CDR3 reads TGCAGCGTTGTAGCGGGGGGCTCCTACAATGAGCAGTTCTTC. It yields the protein CSVVAGGSYNEQFF.

This clone appeared a few times. The rearrangement joins TRBV29-1 to TRBJ2-1, with D perhaps matching TRBD1 (5 bases). The V gene's germline CDR1 is SQVTM and CDR2 ANQGSEA. The CDR3 spans 17 residues. V shed 7 bases and J shed 1 base, with 23 bases lying between them. In nucleotides, the CDR3 is TGCAGCGCCCTCAATCCTGGAAGGGGAAAATCCTACAATGAGCAGTTCTTC. Its protein is CSALNPGRGKSYNEQFF.

This clone was seen a handful of times. This chain links TRBV7-3 with TRBJ1-2; 8 bases agree with TRBD1. There are 15 residues in the CDR3. V shed 5 bases and J 4 bases; nucleotides not matched to a gene: 9. Germline CDR1 is SGHTA and CDR2 is FQGTGA. CDR3 coding DNA: TGTGCCAGCAGCCTGGACAGGGACGGGCCCTATGGCTACACCTTC. It encodes CASSLDRDGPYGYTF.

This chain joins TRBV6-1 and TRBJ1-1, with no clear D. This CDR3 comprises 13 residues. Trimming removed 3 bases at V and 6 bases at J, with 11 bases between. Germline lookup yields CDR1 MNHNS and CDR2 SASEGT. CDR3 sequence reads: CASSDKLLAEAFF. CDR3 bases: TGTGCCAGCAGTGACAAGCTACTCGCTGAAGCTTTCTTT.

This clone was observed a few times. This rearrangement joins TRBV10-3 to TRBJ2-1; 7 nucleotides align to TRBD2. There are 16 residues in the CDR3. CDR1 is ENHRY and CDR2 is SYGVKD in the germline V gene. J was trimmed by 1 base and V by 4 bases; bases with no gene match: 7. The CDR3 is CAISAGGGGSYNEQFF. CDR3 DNA: TGTGCCATCAGTGCGGGTGGGGGGGGTTCCTACAATGAGCAGTTCTTC.

This sequence joins TRBV27 and TRBJ2-1; D might be TRBD1 (5 bases). There are 11 residues in the CDR3. CDR1 and CDR2 from the germline V gene are MNHEY and SMNVEV (reference sequence). V lost 7 bases and J 10 bases, leaving 11 bases between the germline ends. The CDR3 sequence: CASMDMREQFF. CDR3 DNA: TGTGCCAGCATGGACATGCGCGAGCAGTTCTTC.

This clone was recorded a few times. V and J are TRBV7-2 and TRBJ1-3; D is possibly TRBD1 (5 bases). The V end lost 1 base, the J end lost 0 bases, and 10 bases lay between the germline ends. The CDR3 extends over 16 amino acids. The germline V gene encodes CDR1 SGHTA and CDR2 FQGNSA. CDR3 in DNA: TGTGCCAGCAGCTTAGTGCCAGGACACTCTGGAAACACCATATATTTT. Protein sequence: CASSLVPGHSGNTIYF.

Only a few counts were recorded for this clone. The gene calls are TRBV2 and TRBJ2-5, with 8 bases fitting TRBD2. In germline, CDR1 is SNHLY, CDR2 FYNNEI. The CDR3 extends over 16 amino acids. V gave up 2 bases and J gave up 4 bases; unmatched junction bases: 9. CDR3 residues: CASSELEGLEPETQYF. As DNA, the CDR3 is TGTGCCAGCAGTGAACTTGAGGGACTAGAACCAGAGACCCAGTACTTC.

A few counts support this clone. The V call is TRBV6-1, the J call TRBJ1-2; D remains ambiguous. Germline-derived CDR1 and CDR2 are MNHNS and SASEGT. V lost 2 bases to trimming and J lost 4 bases, with 14 bases between them. The CDR3 loop spans 15 amino acids. CDR3 in amino acids: CASSESRRHLYGYTF. The CDR3 region has the DNA TGTGCCAGCAGTGAAAGCCGCAGACACCTCTATGGCTACACCTTC.

The rearrangement links TRBV7-2 to TRBJ2-1, with TRBD2 matching over 9 bases. The CDR3 runs 15 residues. The germline V gene encodes CDR1 SGHTA and CDR2 FQGNSA. The J segment lost 5 bases and the V segment lost 5 bases, leaving 7 bases of the junction unmatched. The CDR3 sequence is CASSPSGVPHNEQFF. The CDR3 nucleotides are TGTGCCAGCAGCCCTAGCGGGGTCCCACACAATGAGCAGTTCTTC.

This clone appeared a few times. The chain couples TRBV28 to TRBJ1-5; D may be TRBD1 (6 bases). V lost 7 bases to trimming and J lost 5 bases, with 18 bases between them. The CDR3 is made up of 15 amino acids. Per the germline V gene, CDR1 is MDHEN and CDR2 is SYDVKM. The CDR3 region is CASITPQGADQPQHF. CDR3 nucleotides: TGTGCCAGCATTACCCCACAGGGTGCGGATCAGCCCCAGCATTTT.

The chain is built from TRBV25-1 and TRBJ2-1; D unclear. The V and J ends lost 5 bases and 5 bases respectively, with 13 bases between them. This CDR3 has 14 residues. Germline lookup yields CDR1 MGHDK and CDR2 SYGVNS. For the CDR3, the DNA is TGTGCCAGCAGTATTCCCCGCACTGACAATGAGCAGTTCTTC. It specifies CASSIPRTDNEQFF.

This clone was seen a handful of times. This sequence joins TRBV5-1 and TRBJ2-1, with a weak D call TRBD1 (6 bases). V was clipped by 0 bases and J by 8 bases, with 9 bases between them. The CDR3 has 13 amino acids. Germline loops: CDR1 SGHRS, CDR2 YFSETQ. The CDR3 is CASSLVQGDEQFF. The CDR3 DNA sequence: TGCGCCAGCAGCTTGGTACAGGGCGATGAGCAGTTCTTC. The variable domain in full, completed from reference TRBV5-1 and TRBJ2-1, reads KAGVTQTPRYLIKTRGQQVTLSCSPISGHRSVSWYQQTPGQGLQFLFEYFSETQRNKGNFPGRFSGRQFSNSRSEMNVSTLELGDSALYLCASSLVQGDEQFFGPGTRLTVL.

This chain links TRBV5-1 with TRBJ2-3; the match to TRBD2 covers 8 bases. With 3 bases clipped from V and 6 bases from J, the junction kept 9 bases outside the gene matches. This CDR3 has 15 residues. CDR1 SGHRS and CDR2 YFSETQ come from the germline V gene. The CDR3 bases are TGCGCCAGCAGCTGGCGGGGGGACCCCACGGATACGCAGTATTTT. The encoded protein is CASSWRGDPTDTQYF.

This clone was detected only a few times. The genes are TRBV5-4 and TRBJ1-3; maybe TRBD1 (6 bases). The germline V gene encodes CDR1 SGHNT and CDR2 YYREEE (reference sequence). Trimming pared 4 bases from V and 4 bases from J, leaving 12 bases between. The CDR3 spans 14 residues. The CDR3 region has the DNA TGTGCCAGCAGCGGACAGCCCGTAGGAAACACCATATATTTT. It specifies CASSGQPVGNTIYF.

The J gene is TRBJ2-3, the V gene TRBV28, with TRBD2 identical over 9 bases. Trimming at V came to 7 bases and at J to 0 bases, leaving 8 bases not matched to a gene. The CDR3 is 16 residues long. Germline V gene data show CDR1 as MDHEN and CDR2 as SYDVKM. The CDR3 protein is CASIFSSGESTDTQYF. In DNA, the CDR3 is TGTGCCAGCATTTTTTCTAGCGGGGAGAGCACAGATACGCAGTATTTT. Using reference TRBV28 and TRBJ2-3 for the parts outside the CDR3, the full variable domain is DVKVTQSSRYLVKRTGEKVFLECVQDMDHENMFWYRQDPGLGLRLIYFSYDVKMKEKGDIPEGYSVSREKKERFSLILESASTNQTSMYLCASIFSSGESTDTQYFGPGTRLTVL.

This clone showed up just a few times. The V call is TRBV11-3, the J call TRBJ1-1; perhaps TRBD1 as D (5 bases). Trimming cost V 5 bases and J 4 bases, with 23 bases left between them. Germline-derived CDR1 and CDR2 are SGHNT and YENEEA. The CDR3 sequence is 17 residues long. The CDR3 is CASSPQIRGGRITEAFF. In DNA, the CDR3 is TGTGCCAGCAGCCCCCAGATTAGGGGCGGGAGGATCACTGAAGCTTTCTTT.

This clone was recorded once. CDR3 amino acids: CASSQEFQETNTGELFF. The CDR3 bases are TGTGCCAGCAGCCAAGAATTTCAGGAAACGAACACCGGGGAGCTGTTTTTT. V is TRBV4-2 and J is TRBJ2-2; no clear D gene. Trimming left V 0 bases short and J 0 bases short, with 11 bases between. Germline V CDR1 and CDR2: LGHNA, YNFKEQ. This CDR3 region has 17 residues.

The chain employs TRBV6-1 and TRBJ1-5; 9 bases line up with TRBD1. J lost 2 bases, V lost 1 base, and 12 bases had no gene match. Germline CDR1 MNHNS, CDR2 SASEGT. This CDR3 is built from 19 residues. CDR3 nucleotides: TGTGCCAGCAGTGAAGGGGACAGGGACGTCTCGAGTCGCAATCAGCCCCAGCATTTT. Translation gives CASSEGDRDVSSRNQPQHF.

In this sample, this clone turned up a few times. The CDR3 DNA is TGTGCCAGTAGTCCCCGAGGGTACGACACTGAAGCTTTCTTT. As protein: CASSPRGYDTEAFF. The V and J genes are TRBV19 and TRBJ1-1, with no clear D. Trimming cost V 5 bases and J 3 bases, with 13 bases left between them. From germline, CDR1 is LNHDA and CDR2 SQIVND (reference sequence). There are 14 residues in the CDR3.